One and the same sample provided the 30 T cell receptor beta chains below, sequenced in a study of shared clonotypes between healthy human individuals. The data were produced by immunoSEQ multiplex PCR, yet TCRdb's version contains in-frame clones alone and is incomplete. The profile shows about 1 million clones, approximately 78% of them singletons. The material sequenced was memory CD4+ T cells from PBMCs. Subset specified: CD45RA-negative fraction. All receptors derive from a man aged 18 to 30 in good health. Some clones in this sample may be carry-over from other donors' samples.

The chain joins TRBV28 to TRBJ1-2; 9 bases agree with TRBD1. The length of the CDR3 is 14 residues. The V gene's germline CDR1 is MDHEN and CDR2 SYDVKM. Trimming removed 7 bases from V and 3 bases from J; junction bases left unmatched: 6. CDR3 sequence (DNA): TGTGCCAGCAAGATGACAGGGGGAGACTATGGCTACACCTTC. The encoded protein is CASKMTGGDYGYTF.

V gene TRBV10-1 combines with J gene TRBJ2-7; the D gene could be TRBD1 or TRBD2 (5 bases each). CDR1 and CDR2 (germline): WNHNN, SYGVQD (reference sequence). CDR3 length equals 13 residues. V was clipped by 4 bases and J by 5 bases, with 12 bases between them. CDR3 loop: CASSAGRGDEQYF. The CDR3 coding sequence is TGCGCCAGCAGTGCGGGTCGAGGGGACGAGCAGTACTTC.

The chain recombines TRBV28 with TRBJ1-5, with TRBD1 matching over 8 bases. Trimming removed 5 bases from V and 7 bases from J; junction bases left unmatched: 10. This CDR3 is 15 amino acids long. CDR1 and CDR2 from the germline V gene are MDHEN and SYDVKM. The CDR3 loop reads CASSTIQGANQPQHF. Here the CDR3 DNA reads TGTGCCAGCAGTACGATCCAGGGGGCTAACCAGCCCCAGCATTTT. The full variable domain, completed using reference TRBV28 and TRBJ1-5, is DVKVTQSSRYLVKRTGEKVFLECVQDMDHENMFWYRQDPGLGLRLIYFSYDVKMKEKGDIPEGYSVSREKKERFSLILESASTNQTSMYLCASSTIQGANQPQHFGDGTRLSIL.

The rearrangement joins TRBV28 to TRBJ2-3; D tentatively fits TRBD1 or TRBD2 (5 bases each). With 7 bases removed from V and 6 bases from J, the gap between germline ends came to 17 bases. Germline loops: CDR1 MDHEN, CDR2 SYDVKM. The CDR3 length is 14 residues. The CDR3 bases are TGTGCCAGCACACCGGACGGGGCGGTGGATACGCAGTATTTT. Encoded protein: CASTPDGAVDTQYF. Drawing the rest from reference TRBV28 and TRBJ2-3, the complete variable domain is DVKVTQSSRYLVKRTGEKVFLECVQDMDHENMFWYRQDPGLGLRLIYFSYDVKMKEKGDIPEGYSVSREKKERFSLILESASTNQTSMYLCASTPDGAVDTQYFGPGTRLTVL.

The chain employs TRBV5-4 and TRBJ2-7, with D perhaps matching TRBD1 or TRBD2 (5 bases each). Trimming removed 3 bases at V and 0 bases at J, with 13 bases between. The CDR3 covers 15 residues. Germline V CDR1 and CDR2: SGHNT, YYREEE (reference sequence). CDR3 nucleotide sequence: TGTGCCAGCAGCTATGCCGGGGCCCCCTCCTACGAGCAGTACTTC. Translating gives CASSYAGAPSYEQYF.

This clone came up many times. The rearrangement uses TRBV27 and TRBJ2-2; D remains unclear. Germline assignment: CDR1 MNHEY and CDR2 SMNVEV (reference sequence). V lost 3 bases to trimming and J lost 2 bases, with 10 bases between them. The CDR3 has 15 amino acids. The CDR3 loop is CASSFLSTNTGELFF. DNA of the CDR3: TGTGCCAGCAGTTTTCTCTCCACCAACACCGGGGAGCTGTTTTTT.

This clone occurred once. This rearrangement joins TRBV7-2 to TRBJ2-1; 7 nucleotides agree with TRBD2. This CDR3 is built from 15 residues. Losses at the gene ends were 5 bases for V and 0 bases for J; bases not matched to a gene: 4. Looked up from germline, CDR1 is SGHTA and CDR2 is FQGNSA. DNA for the CDR3: TGTGCCAGCAGCCCCGGGACTAACTCCTACAATGAGCAGTTCTTC. Its protein is CASSPGTNSYNEQFF. Full variable domain (rest looked up from reference TRBV7-2 and TRBJ2-1): GAGVSQSPSNKVTEKGKDVELRCDPISGHTALYWYRQSLGQGLEFLIYFQGNSAPDKSGLPSDRFSAERTGGSVSTLTIQRTQQEDSAVYLCASSPGTNSYNEQFFGPGTRLTVL.

The chain employs TRBV7-3 and TRBJ2-7; D remains unclear. The CDR3 has 14 residues. In germline, CDR1 is SGHTA, CDR2 FQGTGA. V was shortened by 5 bases and J by 6 bases, with 17 bases between the two germline ends. Written as DNA, the CDR3 is TGTGCCAGCAGCCTAGACCGGGTTTCGGGCGAGCAGTACTTC. Its protein is CASSLDRVSGEQYF. The full variable domain, completed using reference TRBV7-3 and TRBJ2-7, is GAGVSQTPSNKVTEKGKYVELRCDPISGHTALYWYRQSLGQGPEFLIYFQGTGAADDSGLPNDRFFAVRPEGSVSTLKIQRTERGDSAVYLCASSLDRVSGEQYFGPGTRLTVT.

This chain joins TRBV4-1 and TRBJ1-5; TRBD1 is a possible D gene (6 bases). Trimming pared 1 base from V and 3 bases from J, leaving 16 bases between. Germline V lookup: CDR1 MGHRA, CDR2 YSYEKL. The CDR3 runs 17 residues. The CDR3 spells CASSQGGGQFINQPQHF. CDR3 nucleotides: TGCGCCAGCAGCCAAGGCGGGGGCCAATTCATCAATCAGCCCCAGCATTTT.

This sequence joins TRBV5-4 and TRBJ2-7; 11 bases line up with TRBD2. The DNA end is more similar to TRBJ2-1, so the J call may be wrong. Germline V CDR1 and CDR2: SGHNT, YYREEE (reference sequence). This CDR3 contains 15 residues. The CDR3 DNA sequence: TGTGCCAGCAGCTTACCCGGGACTAGCGGCGGGGAGCAGTTCTTC. It yields the protein CASSLPGTSGGEQFF.

The chain carries TRBV27 and TRBJ1-2; TRBD1 aligns across 8 bases. The V and J ends lost 3 bases and 14 bases, in that order; junction bases with no gene match: 11. The CDR3 length is 13 residues. The germline CDR1 and CDR2 sequences are MNHEY and SMNVEV (reference sequence). The DNA of the CDR3 is TGTGCCAGCAGTTTGGCCAGGGGGCGCATTATAACCTTC. Its protein is CASSLARGRIITF.

The chain links TRBV6-5 to TRBJ2-1, with D unresolved. The CDR3 sequence is 15 residues long. Germline V gene sequence: CDR1 MNHEY, CDR2 SVGAGI. Trimming took off 2 bases at V and 7 bases at J, with 15 bases between the two ends. The CDR3, as DNA: TGTGCCAGCAGTTACGTGGATAGTTTTGGAAATGAGCAGTTCTTC. Protein product: CASSYVDSFGNEQFF.

About this clone itself: The same CDR3 can be traced to other DNA sequences in this sample. V is TRBV6-1 and J is TRBJ1-5; D remains unclear. Germline loops: CDR1 MNHNS, CDR2 SASEGT. V lost 7 bases and J 4 bases, leaving 11 bases between the germline ends. The CDR3 contains 13 residues. CDR3 coding DNA: TGTGCCAGCACCTCGACCGGTAATCAGCCCCAGCATTTT. It codes for CASTSTGNQPQHF.

The chain uses TRBV6-5 and TRBJ1-1, with D possibly matching TRBD1 (6 bases). Trimming pared 2 bases from V and 1 base from J, leaving 11 bases between. The CDR3 is 15 amino acids. Germline lookup yields CDR1 MNHEY and CDR2 SVGAGI. CDR3 protein: CASSYPGAPNTEAFF. CDR3 nucleotide sequence: TGTGCCAGCAGTTACCCGGGGGCCCCGAACACTGAAGCTTTCTTT.

This clone has a handful of counts. The chain recombines TRBV11-2 with TRBJ2-6; D is unresolved. Germline assignment: CDR1 SGHAT and CDR2 FQNNGV. CDR3 size: 16 residues. Deletions cut 2 bases from V and 0 bases from J, with 8 bases between. CDR3 protein: CASSLRRPSGANVLTF. The CDR3 coding sequence is TGTGCCAGCAGCTTACGACGTCCCTCTGGGGCCAACGTCCTGACTTTC.

The table lists this clone with a count of one. The V gene is TRBV28, the J gene TRBJ2-2; 7 bases line up with TRBD1. The CDR3 totals 16 residues. Germline V gene lookup returns CDR1 MDHEN and CDR2 SYDVKM. V lost 2 bases, J lost 6 bases, and 9 bases stayed unmatched. Here the CDR3 reads CASSLIRQGNSGELFF. CDR3 DNA sequence: TGTGCCAGCAGTTTAATCCGACAGGGTAATTCCGGGGAGCTGTTTTTT.

The chain carries TRBV7-6 and TRBJ2-1, with D maybe TRBD2 (6 bases). Trimming took off 2 bases at V and 8 bases at J, with 22 bases between the two ends. The CDR3 totals 17 residues. Germline V gene lookup returns CDR1 SGHVS and CDR2 FNYEAQ. The CDR3 reads CASSLFGRESRNDEQFF. The CDR3 coding sequence is TGTGCCAGCAGCTTATTCGGGCGGGAATCTCGCAATGATGAGCAGTTCTTC.

The rearrangement links TRBV19 to TRBJ1-4, with D hard to call. The CDR3 runs 13 residues. The V gene lost 6 bases and the J gene lost 4 bases, with 9 bases spanning the gap. Germline V gene sequence: CDR1 LNHDA, CDR2 SQIVND (reference sequence). CDR3 nucleotide sequence: TGTGCCAGTAGATCGCGGATTAATGAAAAACTGTTTTTT. It codes for CASRSRINEKLFF. The full variable domain, completed using reference TRBV19 and TRBJ1-4, is DGGITQSPKYLFRKEGQNVTLSCEQNLNHDAMYWYRQDPGQGLRLIYYSQIVNDFQKGDIAEGYSVSREKKESFPLTVTSAQKNPTAFYLCASRSRINEKLFFGSGTQLSVL.

V usage is TRBV7-2 and J usage is TRBJ2-3, with D possibly matching TRBD2 (6 bases). The length of the CDR3 is 15 residues. Trimming stripped 6 bases from V and 2 bases from J, with 15 bases between. Germline CDR1 reads SGHTA; CDR2 reads FQGNSA. CDR3 residues: CASRRGWRDTDTQYF. The CDR3 region has the DNA TGTGCCAGCAGGAGGGGCTGGCGGGACACAGATACGCAGTATTTT.

This clone appeared once. This chain connects TRBV28 to TRBJ1-2; D remains unclear. The germline V and J ends were trimmed by 9 bases and 5 bases, with 13 bases remaining between them. Per germline, CDR1 MDHEN and CDR2 SYDVKM. This CDR3 region has 12 residues. The CDR3 nucleotides are TGTGCCAGTTCATGGGGTGCGTATGGCTACACCTTC. Amino acid sequence: CASSWGAYGYTF.

This chain uses TRBV10-3 with TRBJ2-1; TRBD1 might be the D (6 bases). V was shortened by 7 bases and J by 5 bases, with 12 bases between the two germline ends. CDR1 ENHRY and CDR2 SYGVKD come from the germline V gene. The CDR3 sequence is 13 residues long. The CDR3 DNA reads as TGTGCCATCAAGCACAGGGACCACAATGAGCAGTTCTTC. Translated, it gives CAIKHRDHNEQFF.

The chain uses TRBV6-6 and TRBJ1-1, with TRBD1 identical over 7 bases. V shed 2 bases, J shed 7 bases, and the junction held 4 bases outside the gene matches. CDR3 length: 13 amino acids. Germline V gives CDR1 MNHNY, CDR2 SVGAGI (reference sequence). The CDR3 region is CASSYPDRVEAFF. Written as DNA, the CDR3 is TGTGCCAGCAGTTACCCCGACAGGGTTGAAGCTTTCTTT.

The genes are TRBV5-6 and TRBJ2-7; 13 bases agree with TRBD2. The germline V gene has CDR1 SGHDT and CDR2 YYEEEE. The CDR3 loop spans 15 amino acids. After removal of 4 bases from V and 2 bases from J, the junction contained 3 bases not matched to a gene. The CDR3 nucleotides read TGTGCCAGCAGCCCGACTAGCGGGAGGACCTACGAGCAGTACTTC. Protein: CASSPTSGRTYEQYF.

The sample holds a few counts of this clone. This chain connects TRBV14 to TRBJ2-5; the match to TRBD1 covers 7 bases. The length of the CDR3 is 15 residues. V lost 4 bases, J lost 7 bases, and 12 bases stayed unmatched. The germline gives CDR1 SGHDN, CDR2 FVKESK. The chain's CDR3 is CASSPLGQFLGTQYF. The CDR3 DNA reads as TGTGCCAGCAGCCCACTGGGACAGTTTTTGGGGACCCAGTACTTC.

The rearrangement uses TRBV27 and TRBJ2-7, with D perhaps matching TRBD1 (6 bases). V was cut by 6 bases and J by 7 bases, with 19 bases left in between. CDR1 and CDR2 from the germline V gene are MNHEY and SMNVEV (reference sequence). This CDR3 spans 14 amino acids. The CDR3 coding sequence is TGTGCCAGCAGCCTATTGGACAGCCGAAGGGAGCAGTACTTC. This codes for CASSLLDSRREQYF.

The rearrangement uses TRBV5-1 and TRBJ1-1, with D unclear. The germline gives CDR1 SGHRS, CDR2 YFSETQ. Deletions cut 0 bases from V and 6 bases from J, with 9 bases between. The CDR3 is 13 residues long. CDR3 region: CASSLGGAAEAFF. The CDR3 DNA follows: TGCGCCAGCAGCTTGGGGGGTGCGGCTGAAGCTTTCTTT.

This clone was detected a few times. The rearrangement uses TRBV5-4 and TRBJ1-1; D may be TRBD1 (6 bases). The CDR3 runs to 15 residues. Trimming removed 7 bases at V and 0 bases at J, with 16 bases between. Germline V gene lookup returns CDR1 SGHNT and CDR2 YYREEE (reference sequence). The chain's CDR3 is CASGDPGQLNTEAFF. CDR3 nucleotides: TGTGCCAGCGGAGACCCCGGACAGTTGAACACTGAAGCTTTCTTT.

The genes are TRBV7-9 and TRBJ2-1; a weak D match, TRBD2 (5 bases). This CDR3 comprises 15 residues. CDR1 and CDR2 from the germline V gene are SEHNR and FQNEAQ (reference sequence). V lost 5 bases, J lost 5 bases, and 16 bases lay in between. The CDR3 sequence: CASSRPGKIDNEQFF. The CDR3 nucleotides read TGTGCCAGCAGCCGTCCGGGGAAGATCGACAATGAGCAGTTCTTC. Filled out from reference TRBV7-9 and TRBJ2-1, the complete variable domain reads DTGVSQNPRHKITKRGQNVTFRCDPISEHNRLYWYRQTLGQGPEFLTYFQNEAQLEKSRLLSDRFSAERPKGSFSTLEIQRTEQGDSAMYLCASSRPGKIDNEQFFGPGTRLTVL.

The chain couples TRBV11-2 to TRBJ1-2; D possibly corresponds to TRBD1 (5 bases). V lost 1 base to trimming and J lost 8 bases, with 14 bases between them. The CDR3 runs to 14 residues. Germline CDR1 SGHAT, CDR2 FQNNGV. CDR3: CASSLGLRGHGYTF. The CDR3 DNA sequence: TGTGCCAGCAGCTTAGGATTGAGGGGCCACGGCTACACCTTC.

This clone was observed many times. This sequence joins TRBV5-5 and TRBJ1-1; 7 bases match TRBD1. CDR3 size: 16 residues. In germline, CDR1 is SGHKS, CDR2 YYEKEE (reference sequence). The junction had 5 bases not matched to a gene; V was cut back by 0 bases and J by 0 bases. This chain's CDR3 is CASSLVTGRVNTEAFF. The DNA for the CDR3 is TGTGCCAGCAGCTTGGTGACAGGGAGGGTGAACACTGAAGCTTTCTTT.